The present T cell receptor (beta chain) was sequenced within a study of beta chain features in type 1 diabetes. The germline V and J ends were trimmed by 6 bases and 4 bases, with 19 bases remaining between them. The CDR3 is made up of 14 amino acids. CDR1 is SQVTM and CDR2 is ANQGSEA in the germline V gene. There are a few counts of this clone. Its specificity is unknown. The study's findings and limits: For Type 1 diabetes patients, all four CD4+ subsets carried TCRB CDR3s that were moderately but significantly shorter.

Sequencing targeted expressed TCRB transcripts, as all isolated RNA had been reverse transcribed. TCRdb keeps only in-frame clones here, not all; method: immunoSEQ multiplex PCR. The sample holds fewer than 300,000 clones, around 21% seen once. This TCR derives from a woman between 35 and 50 years old with type 1 diabetes. This rearrangement joins TRBV29-1 to TRBJ2-7, with D possibly TRBD1 on 5 matching bases. What was sequenced was naive CD4+ T cells from blood. The CDR3 sequence: CSVVSGSALYEQYF. In DNA form, the CDR3 reads TGCAGCGTCGTTTCAGGGTCGGCCCTATACGAGCAGTACTTC.